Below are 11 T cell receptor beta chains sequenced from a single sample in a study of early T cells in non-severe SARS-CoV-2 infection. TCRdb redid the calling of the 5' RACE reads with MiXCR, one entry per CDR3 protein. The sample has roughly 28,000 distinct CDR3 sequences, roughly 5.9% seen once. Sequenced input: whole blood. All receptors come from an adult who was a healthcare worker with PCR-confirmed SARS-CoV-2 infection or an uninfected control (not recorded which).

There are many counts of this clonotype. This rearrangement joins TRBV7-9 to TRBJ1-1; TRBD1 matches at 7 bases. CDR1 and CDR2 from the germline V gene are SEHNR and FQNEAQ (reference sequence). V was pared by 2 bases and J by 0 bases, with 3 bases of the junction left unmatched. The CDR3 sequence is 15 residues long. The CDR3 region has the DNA TGTGCCAGCAGCTTATGGCAGGGGGTGAACACTGAAGCTTTCTTT. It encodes CASSLWQGVNTEAFF. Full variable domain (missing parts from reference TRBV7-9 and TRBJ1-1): DTGVSQNPRHKITKRGQNVTFRCDPISEHNRLYWYRQTLGQGPEFLTYFQNEAQLEKSRLLSDRFSAERPKGSFSTLEIQRTEQGDSAMYLCASSLWQGVNTEAFFGQGTRLTVV.

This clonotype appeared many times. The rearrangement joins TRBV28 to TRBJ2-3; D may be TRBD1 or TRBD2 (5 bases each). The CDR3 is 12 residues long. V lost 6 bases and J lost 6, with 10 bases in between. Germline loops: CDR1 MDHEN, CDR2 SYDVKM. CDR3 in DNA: TGTGCCAGCAGACTTTGGGGGGATACGCAGTATTTT. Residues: CASRLWGDTQYF.

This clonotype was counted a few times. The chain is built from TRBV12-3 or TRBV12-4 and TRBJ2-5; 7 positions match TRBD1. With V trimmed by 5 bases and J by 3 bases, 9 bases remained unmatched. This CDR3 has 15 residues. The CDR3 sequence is CASSPRGQREETQYF. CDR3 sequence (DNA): TGTGCCAGCAGTCCCCGGGGACAGAGAGAAGAGACCCAGTACTTC.

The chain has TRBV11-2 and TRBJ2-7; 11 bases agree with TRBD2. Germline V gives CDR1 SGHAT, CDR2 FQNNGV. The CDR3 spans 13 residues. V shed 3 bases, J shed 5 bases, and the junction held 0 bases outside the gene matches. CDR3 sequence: CASSLGLADEQYF. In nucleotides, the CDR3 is TGTGCCAGCAGCTTGGGACTAGCGGACGAGCAGTACTTC. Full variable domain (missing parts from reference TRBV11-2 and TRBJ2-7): EAGVAQSPRYKIIEKRQSVAFWCNPISGHATLYWYQQILGQGPKLLIQFQNNGVVDDSQLPKDRFSAERLKGVDSTLKIQPAKLEDSAVYLCASSLGLADEQYFGPGTRLTVT.

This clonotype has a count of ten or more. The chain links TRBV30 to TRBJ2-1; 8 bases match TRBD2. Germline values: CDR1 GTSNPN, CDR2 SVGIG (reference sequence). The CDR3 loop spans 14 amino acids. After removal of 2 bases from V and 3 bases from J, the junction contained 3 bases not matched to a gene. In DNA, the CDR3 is TGTGCCTGGAGTAGGAGCGGGAGCTACAATGAGCAGTTCTTC. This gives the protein CAWSRSGSYNEQFF.

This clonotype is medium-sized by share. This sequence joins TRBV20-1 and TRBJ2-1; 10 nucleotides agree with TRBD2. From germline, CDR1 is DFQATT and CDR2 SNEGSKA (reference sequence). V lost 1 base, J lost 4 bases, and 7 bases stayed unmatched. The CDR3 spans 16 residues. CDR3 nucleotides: TGCAGTGCTAGAGTGGCTAGCGGGAGAGGGTACAATGAGCAGTTCTTC. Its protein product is CSARVASGRGYNEQFF.

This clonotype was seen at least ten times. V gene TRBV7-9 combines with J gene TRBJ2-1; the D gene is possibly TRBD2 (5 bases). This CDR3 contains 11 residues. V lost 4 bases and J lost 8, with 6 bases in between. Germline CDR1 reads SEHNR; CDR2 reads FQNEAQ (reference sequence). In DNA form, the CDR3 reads TGTGCCAGCAGCTGGGAGTATGAGCAGTTCTTC. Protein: CASSWEYEQFF.

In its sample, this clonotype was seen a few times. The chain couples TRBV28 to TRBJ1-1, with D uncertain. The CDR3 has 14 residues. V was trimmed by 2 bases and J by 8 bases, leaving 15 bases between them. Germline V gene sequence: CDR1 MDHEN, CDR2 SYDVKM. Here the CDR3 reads CASSLRGPGGEAFF. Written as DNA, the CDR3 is TGTGCCAGCAGTTTAAGAGGGCCGGGAGGAGAAGCTTTCTTT.

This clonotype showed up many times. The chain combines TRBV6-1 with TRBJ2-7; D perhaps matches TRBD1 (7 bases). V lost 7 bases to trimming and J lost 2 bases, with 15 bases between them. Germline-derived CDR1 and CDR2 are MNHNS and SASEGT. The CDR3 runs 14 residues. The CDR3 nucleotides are TGTGCCAGCACAGGGGGAGGACCACCCTACGAGCAGTACTTC. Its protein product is CASTGGGPPYEQYF.

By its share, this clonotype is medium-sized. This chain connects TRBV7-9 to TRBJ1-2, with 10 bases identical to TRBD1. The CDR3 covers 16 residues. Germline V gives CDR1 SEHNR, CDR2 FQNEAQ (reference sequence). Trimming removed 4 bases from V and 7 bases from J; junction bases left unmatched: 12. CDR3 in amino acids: CASSSPQGQGLLGYTF. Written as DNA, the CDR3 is TGTGCCAGCAGCTCCCCGCAGGGACAGGGGTTGCTTGGCTACACCTTC. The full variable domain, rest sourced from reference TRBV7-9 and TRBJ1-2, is DTGVSQNPRHKITKRGQNVTFRCDPISEHNRLYWYRQTLGQGPEFLTYFQNEAQLEKSRLLSDRFSAERPKGSFSTLEIQRTEQGDSAMYLCASSSPQGQGLLGYTFGSGTRLTVV.

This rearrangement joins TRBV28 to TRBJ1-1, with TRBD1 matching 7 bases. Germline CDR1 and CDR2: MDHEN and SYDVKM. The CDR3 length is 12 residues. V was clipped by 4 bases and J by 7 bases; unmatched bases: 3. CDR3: CASSSGGNEAFF. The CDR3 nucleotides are TGTGCCAGCAGTTCAGGGGGGAATGAAGCTTTCTTT.